This record looks at one TCR beta chain sequence and its context. The time point denotes: late/post reinfection, 12 to 24 weeks after detection. Sorted cells were sequenced directly ex vivo without any in vitro expansion. Donors came from people who inject drugs enrolled in HEPCO, Canada. A couple of donors provided sorted CD3+ CD8+ CD45RO- naive CD8 T cells at all three reinfection time points. This sample was included in a study of memory CD8 T cells in hepatitis C reinfection. Study details: Reinfection meant HCV RNA positivity after two negatives ≥60 days apart.

Assay: immunoSEQ multiplex PCR; the TCRdb copy retains only in-frame clones and omits some. This sample has thousands of clones, with around 90% found just once. Germline-derived CDR1 and CDR2 are SGHRS and YFSETQ. The CDR3 length is 15 residues. J was trimmed by 4 bases and V by 5 bases; bases with no gene match: 6. The chain employs TRBV5-1 and TRBJ2-3; the match to TRBD2 covers 11 bases. This TCR was sampled from a man between 50 and 59 years old with hepatitis C virus infection. The sequencing input was naive CD8+ T cells sorted from blood. The DNA for the CDR3 is TGCGCCAGCAGGCCGGGACTAGCGGCAGCAGATACGCAGTATTTT. Protein: CASRPGLAAADTQYF.